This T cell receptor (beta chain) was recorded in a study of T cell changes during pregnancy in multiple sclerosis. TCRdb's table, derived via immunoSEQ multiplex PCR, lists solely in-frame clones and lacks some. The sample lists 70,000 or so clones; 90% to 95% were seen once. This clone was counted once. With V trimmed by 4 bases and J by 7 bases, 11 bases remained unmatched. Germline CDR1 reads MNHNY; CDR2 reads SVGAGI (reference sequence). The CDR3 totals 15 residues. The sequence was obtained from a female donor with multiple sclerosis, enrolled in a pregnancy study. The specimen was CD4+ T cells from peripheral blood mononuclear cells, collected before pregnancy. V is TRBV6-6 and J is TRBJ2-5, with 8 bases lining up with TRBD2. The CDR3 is CASSSAQGRGGTQYF. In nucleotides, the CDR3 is TGTGCCAGCAGTTCGGCCCAGGGTCGGGGGGGGACCCAGTACTTC.